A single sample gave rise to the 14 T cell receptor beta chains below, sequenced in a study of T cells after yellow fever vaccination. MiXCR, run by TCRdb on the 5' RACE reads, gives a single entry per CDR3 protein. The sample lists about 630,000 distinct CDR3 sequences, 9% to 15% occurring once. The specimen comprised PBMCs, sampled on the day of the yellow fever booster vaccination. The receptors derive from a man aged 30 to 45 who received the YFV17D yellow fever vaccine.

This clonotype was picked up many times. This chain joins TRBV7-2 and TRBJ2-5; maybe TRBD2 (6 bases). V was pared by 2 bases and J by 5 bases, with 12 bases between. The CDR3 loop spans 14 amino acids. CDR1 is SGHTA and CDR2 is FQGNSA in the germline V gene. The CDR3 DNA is TGTGCCAGCAGCTTAATGGGACTGGGGGAGACCCAGTACTTC. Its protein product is CASSLMGLGETQYF.

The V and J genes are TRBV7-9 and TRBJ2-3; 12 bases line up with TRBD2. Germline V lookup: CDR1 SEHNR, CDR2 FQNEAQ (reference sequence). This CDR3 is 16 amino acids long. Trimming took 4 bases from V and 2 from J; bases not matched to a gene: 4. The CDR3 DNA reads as TGTGCCAGCAGCTCTGGACTAGCGGGAACCACAGATACGCAGTATTTT. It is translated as CASSSGLAGTTDTQYF.

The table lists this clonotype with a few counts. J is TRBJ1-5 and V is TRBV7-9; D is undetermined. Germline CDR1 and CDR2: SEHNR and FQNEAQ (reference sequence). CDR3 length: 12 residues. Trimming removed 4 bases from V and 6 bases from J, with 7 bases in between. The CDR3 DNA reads TGTGCCAGCAGCTCCATCAGTCAGCCCCAGCATTTT. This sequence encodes CASSSISQPQHF.

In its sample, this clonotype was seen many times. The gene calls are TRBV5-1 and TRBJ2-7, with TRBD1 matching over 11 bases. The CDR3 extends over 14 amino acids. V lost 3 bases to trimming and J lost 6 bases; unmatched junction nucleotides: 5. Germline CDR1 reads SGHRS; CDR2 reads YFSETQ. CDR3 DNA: TGCGCCAGCAGCTCCGGGACAGGGGGTAGCGAGCAGTACTTC. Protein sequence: CASSSGTGGSEQYF.

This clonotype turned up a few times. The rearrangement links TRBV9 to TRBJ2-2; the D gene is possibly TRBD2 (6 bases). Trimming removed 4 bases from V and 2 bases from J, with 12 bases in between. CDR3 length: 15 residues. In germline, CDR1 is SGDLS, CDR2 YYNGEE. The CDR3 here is CASSPGGANTGELFF. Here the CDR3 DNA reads TGTGCCAGCAGCCCAGGCGGGGCAAACACCGGGGAGCTGTTTTTT.

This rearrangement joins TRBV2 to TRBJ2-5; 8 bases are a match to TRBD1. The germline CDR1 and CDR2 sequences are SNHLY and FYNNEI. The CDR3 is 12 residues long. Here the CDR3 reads CVRGQVVETQYF. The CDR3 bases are TGTGTCAGGGGACAGGTCGTGGAGACCCAGTACTTC. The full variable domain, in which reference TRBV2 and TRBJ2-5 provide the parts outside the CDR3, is EPEVTQTPSHQVTQMGQEVILRCVPISNHLYFYWYRQILGQKVEFLVSFYNNEISEKSEIFDDQFSVERPDGSNFTLKIRSTKLEDSAMYFCVRGQVVETQYFGPGTRLLVL.

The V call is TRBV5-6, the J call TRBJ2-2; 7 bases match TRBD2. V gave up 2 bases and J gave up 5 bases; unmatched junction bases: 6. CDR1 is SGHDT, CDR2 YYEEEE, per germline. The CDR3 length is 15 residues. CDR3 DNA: TGTGCCAGCAGCTTACCTTTCGGGGGGACCGGGGAGCTGTTTTTT. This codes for CASSLPFGGTGELFF.

The CDR3 DNA sequence: TGTGCCAGCAGTTTAGCGCTCGATGGCTACACCTTC. Residues: CASSLALDGYTF. The gene calls are TRBV12-3 or TRBV12-4 and TRBJ1-2; D remains unclear. Between the trimmed V and J ends, which lost 0 bases and 6 bases, there was a span of 5 bases. The CDR3 has 12 residues.

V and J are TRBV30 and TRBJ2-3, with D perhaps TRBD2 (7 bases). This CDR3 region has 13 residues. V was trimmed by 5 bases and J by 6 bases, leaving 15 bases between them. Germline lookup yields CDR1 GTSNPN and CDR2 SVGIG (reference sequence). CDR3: CAWGGAYGDTQYF. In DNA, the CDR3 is TGTGCCTGGGGGGGGGCCTACGGGGATACGCAGTATTTT.

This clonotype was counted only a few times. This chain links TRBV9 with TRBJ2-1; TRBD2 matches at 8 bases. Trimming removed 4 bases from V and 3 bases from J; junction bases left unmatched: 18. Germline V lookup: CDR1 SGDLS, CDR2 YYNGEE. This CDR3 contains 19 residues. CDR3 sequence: CASSPQGSGKSGYYNEQFF. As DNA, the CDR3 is TGTGCCAGCAGCCCGCAGGGTAGCGGGAAGTCAGGATACTACAATGAGCAGTTCTTC.

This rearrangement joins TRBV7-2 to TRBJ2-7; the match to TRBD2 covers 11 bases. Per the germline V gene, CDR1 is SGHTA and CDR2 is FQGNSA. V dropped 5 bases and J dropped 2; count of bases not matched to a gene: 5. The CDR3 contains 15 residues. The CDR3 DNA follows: TGTGCCAGCAGCCGGACTAGCGGGCCTACCTACGAGCAGTACTTC. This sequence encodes CASSRTSGPTYEQYF.

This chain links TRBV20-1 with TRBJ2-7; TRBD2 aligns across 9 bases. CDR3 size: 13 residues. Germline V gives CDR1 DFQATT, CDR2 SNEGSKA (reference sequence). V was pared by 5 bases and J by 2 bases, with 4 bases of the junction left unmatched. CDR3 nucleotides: TGCAGTGCTCAACTAGCGGGCACCTACGAGCAGTACTTC. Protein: CSAQLAGTYEQYF.

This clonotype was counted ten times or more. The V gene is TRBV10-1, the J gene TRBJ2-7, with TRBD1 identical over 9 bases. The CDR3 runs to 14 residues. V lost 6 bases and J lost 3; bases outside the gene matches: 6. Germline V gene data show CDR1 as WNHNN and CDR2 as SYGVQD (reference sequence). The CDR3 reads CASSPGQGRYEQYF. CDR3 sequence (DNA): TGCGCCAGCAGCCCGGGACAGGGCCGCTACGAGCAGTACTTC.

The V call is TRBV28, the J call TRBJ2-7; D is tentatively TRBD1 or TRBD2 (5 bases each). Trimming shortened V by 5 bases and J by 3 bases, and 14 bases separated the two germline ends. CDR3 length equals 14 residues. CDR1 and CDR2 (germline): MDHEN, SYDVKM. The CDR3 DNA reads TGTGCCAGCAGTCCCCGGGACGGACACTACGAGCAGTACTTC. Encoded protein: CASSPRDGHYEQYF. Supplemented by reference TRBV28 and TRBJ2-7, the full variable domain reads DVKVTQSSRYLVKRTGEKVFLECVQDMDHENMFWYRQDPGLGLRLIYFSYDVKMKEKGDIPEGYSVSREKKERFSLILESASTNQTSMYLCASSPRDGHYEQYFGPGTRLTVT.